Listed here are 2 T cell receptor beta chains from one sample, sequenced in a study of blood T cell repertoires in COVID-19. Produced via immunoSEQ multiplex PCR; TCRdb's table is partial and in-frame only. The profile shows 350,000 to 400,000 clones, nearly 90% of them singletons. Sequencing used peripheral blood. These receptors originate from a man aged 18-30 years with active or convalescent COVID-19.

This chain links TRBV11-2 with TRBJ1-5, with 7 bases matching TRBD1. J gave up 3 bases and V 3 bases, and 5 bases lay outside the gene matches. The CDR3 contains 15 residues. Germline V CDR1 and CDR2: SGHAT, FQNNGV. CDR3 amino acids: CASSLSTGHNQPQHF. In DNA form, the CDR3 reads TGTGCCAGCAGCTTGTCGACAGGGCACAATCAGCCCCAGCATTTT. Variable domain in full (rest from reference TRBV11-2 and TRBJ1-5): EAGVAQSPRYKIIEKRQSVAFWCNPISGHATLYWYQQILGQGPKLLIQFQNNGVVDDSQLPKDRFSAERLKGVDSTLKIQPAKLEDSAVYLCASSLSTGHNQPQHFGDGTRLSIL.

This clone has just one count. The chain recombines TRBV11-1 with TRBJ1-1; D possibly corresponds to TRBD1 (5 bases). Trimming left V 5 bases short and J 2 bases short, with 15 bases between. The CDR3 extends over 15 amino acids. Germline values: CDR1 SGHAT, CDR2 FQDESV (reference sequence). The CDR3 DNA reads TGTGCCAGCAGCCTTATGCGGGGCTTAAACACTGAAGCTTTCTTT. This translates into CASSLMRGLNTEAFF.